What follows is one TCR beta chain and its context. Its matching antigen is unknown. The sample comes from a study of cytomegalovirus exposure and HLA in healthy donors. Study at large: The approximately 100 million unique TCR beta sequences, from about 179 million T cells, were found by an earlier analysis. Study-wide results and caveats: TCR beta sequences reportedly predicted most subjects' HLA-A and HLA-B alleles accurately.

The study ran its PCR with 60 Vbeta and 13 Jbeta primers. The assay was immunoSEQ multiplex PCR, and TCRdb's table has in-frame clones only and misses some. The sample lists some 90,000 clones, 70% to 80% occurring once. Germline V gives CDR1 WNHNN, CDR2 SYGVQD (reference sequence). The CDR3 has 17 amino acids. V gave up 9 bases and J gave up 1 base; unmatched junction bases: 12. This clonotype was obtained from a woman aged 45-65 years in good health and CMV-seropositive. V usage is TRBV10-1 and J usage is TRBJ2-3, with 11 bases aligning to TRBD1. The specimen sequenced was PBMCs. CDR3 amino acids: CARWSVLDRGRTDTQYF. The DNA for the CDR3 is TGCGCCAGATGGTCGGTTCTGGACAGGGGGCGCACAGATACGCAGTATTTT.